Below are 19 T cell receptor beta chains sequenced from a single sample in a study of T-cell memory formation after mild COVID-19. TCRdb reprocessed the 5' RACE reads via MiXCR and lists one record per CDR3 protein. Among under 450,000 distinct CDR3 sequences listed, 13% to 15% were seen once. Material: PBMCs or a T cell subset sorted from them (not recorded which). These receptors were obtained from a man aged 18 to 29 who had mild COVID-19 (a few samples of this study predate the infection). Cell type and time point are not known.

The rearrangement uses TRBV5-4 and TRBJ2-3; D not certain. Trimming shortened V by 7 bases and J by 0 bases, and 9 bases separated the two germline ends. Per the germline V gene, CDR1 is SGHNT and CDR2 is YYREEE (reference sequence). The CDR3 is 13 residues long. The CDR3 here is CASAPTSTDTQYF. CDR3 bases: TGTGCCAGCGCTCCAACTAGCACAGATACGCAGTATTTT.

This clonotype turned up a few times. This chain joins TRBV7-2 and TRBJ2-1; TRBD2 aligns across 10 bases. This CDR3 region has 17 residues. After removal of 1 base from V and 4 bases from J, the junction contained 7 bases not matched to a gene. Germline CDR1 and CDR2: SGHTA and FQGNSA. CDR3 DNA: TGTGCCAGCAGCTTAGAAGGATCTAGCGGGGGTTACAATGAGCAGTTCTTC. It specifies CASSLEGSSGGYNEQFF.

This clonotype was detected many times. The rearrangement links TRBV6-2 or TRBV6-3 to TRBJ2-2; D is uncertain. Germline CDR1 and CDR2: MNHEY and SVGEGT. V was trimmed by 2 bases and J by 5 bases, leaving 3 bases between them. This CDR3 contains 12 residues. Here the CDR3 DNA reads TGTGCCAGCAGTTACCGGACCGGGGAGCTGTTTTTT. Protein: CASSYRTGELFF.

The rearrangement links TRBV7-3 to TRBJ2-1; D call uncertain. Looked up from germline, CDR1 is SGHTA and CDR2 is FQGTGA. V lost 1 base, J lost 1 base, and 8 bases lay in between. CDR3 length: 15 residues. CDR3 sequence reads: CASSLRVASYNEQFF. CDR3 nucleotide sequence: TGTGCCAGCAGCTTAAGGGTGGCTTCCTACAATGAGCAGTTCTTC.

This clonotype was seen many times. The chain combines TRBV12-3 or TRBV12-4 with TRBJ1-1; D unresolved. The V end was cut by 5 bases, the J end by 1 base, with 8 bases between. This CDR3 is 13 amino acids long. CDR3 sequence reads: CASSPHKNTEAFF. DNA for the CDR3: TGTGCCAGCAGTCCACACAAGAACACTGAAGCTTTCTTT.

This clonotype was seen repeatedly, ten times or more. The gene calls are TRBV4-2 and TRBJ1-2; 7 bases fit TRBD1. With 4 bases clipped from V and 2 bases from J, the junction kept 4 bases outside the gene matches. CDR1 is LGHNA, CDR2 YNFKEQ, per germline. This CDR3 region has 14 residues. Here the CDR3 DNA reads TGTGCCAGCAGCCCAGGGGACAGAAACTATGGCTACACCTTC. This gives the protein CASSPGDRNYGYTF.

The J gene is TRBJ2-7, the V gene TRBV10-3, with D possibly being TRBD1 (5 bases). The CDR3 is made up of 13 amino acids. V lost 5 bases to trimming and J lost 3 bases, with 11 bases between them. From germline, CDR1 is ENHRY and CDR2 SYGVKD. The CDR3 sequence: CAISSGRDYEQYV. The CDR3 DNA is TGTGCCATCAGTTCAGGGCGCGACTACGAGCAGTACGTC.

This clonotype was counted ten times or more. The chain couples TRBV4-2 to TRBJ2-1; 8 bases line up with TRBD1. CDR3 length equals 16 residues. Germline CDR1 is LGHNA and CDR2 is YNFKEQ. After removal of 4 bases from V and 8 bases from J, the junction contained 13 bases not matched to a gene. CDR3 sequence: CASSPRSGGNGYEQFF. CDR3 coding DNA: TGTGCCAGCAGCCCCCGGTCAGGGGGCAATGGGTATGAGCAGTTCTTC.

This clonotype was seen a handful of times. The J gene is TRBJ2-7, the V gene TRBV6-5; TRBD2 is a possible D gene (5 bases). Germline-derived CDR1 and CDR2 are MNHEY and SVGAGI. CDR3 length: 16 residues. V shed 6 bases and J shed 2 bases, with 20 bases lying between them. The CDR3 sequence is CASSQNAGVITYEQYF. DNA of the CDR3: TGTGCCAGCAGCCAGAATGCCGGGGTCATCACCTACGAGCAGTACTTC.

This clonotype was counted once. The V gene is TRBV28, the J gene TRBJ1-2; a weak D match, TRBD1 (5 bases). This CDR3 comprises 16 residues. Trimming removed 6 bases from V and 4 bases from J, with 21 bases in between. Germline V CDR1 and CDR2: MDHEN, SYDVKM. The DNA for the CDR3 is TGTGCCAGCAGCCGCCCGGGGGGGGATAAACCCTATGGCTACACCTTC. Its translation is CASSRPGGDKPYGYTF.

This clonotype was seen at least ten times. The J gene is TRBJ2-3, the V gene TRBV12-3 or TRBV12-4; 10 bases map to TRBD2. With 3 bases clipped from V and 2 bases from J, the junction kept 11 bases outside the gene matches. The CDR3 has 18 residues. The CDR3 reads CASSLSLAGVGYTDTQYF. The DNA of the CDR3 is TGTGCCAGCAGTTTGAGCCTAGCGGGGGTTGGATACACAGATACGCAGTATTTT.

The chain combines TRBV7-2 with TRBJ2-4; D is possibly TRBD2 (6 bases). The CDR3 covers 14 residues. CDR1 SGHTA and CDR2 FQGNSA come from the germline V gene. The V end lost 1 base, the J end lost 5 bases, and 9 bases lay between the germline ends. The CDR3 region has the DNA TGTGCCAGCAGCTTAGGTGGGACTCAAAACATTCAGTACTTC. It encodes CASSLGGTQNIQYF.

Of note for this clonotype: A much larger clone differs by one base, so this may be a read error. The chain is built from TRBV6-2 or TRBV6-3 and TRBJ2-7; D gene uncertain. Germline CDR1 and CDR2: MNHEY and SVGEGT. V gave up 7 bases and J gave up 3 bases, with 4 bases separating them. This CDR3 is built from 10 residues. Written as DNA, the CDR3 is TGTGCCAGCACCCTCTACGAGCAGTACTTC. Encoded protein: CASTLYEQYF.

The chain combines TRBV9 with TRBJ1-2; D perhaps matches TRBD1 (5 bases). The CDR3 totals 16 residues. The germline V gene encodes CDR1 SGDLS and CDR2 YYNGEE. Deletions cut 0 bases from V and 4 bases from J, with 16 bases between. The CDR3 DNA reads TGTGCCAGCAGCGTAGCGTCAGGGCCCGGGGTCTATGGCTACACCTTC. It encodes CASSVASGPGVYGYTF.

This clonotype was seen a handful of times. This sequence joins TRBV7-2 and TRBJ1-5; no reliable D call. Germline CDR1 and CDR2: SGHTA and FQGNSA. This CDR3 is 17 amino acids long. V was pared by 1 base and J by 1 base, with 14 bases between. The CDR3 nucleotides are TGTGCCAGCAGCTTAGTCGTCGGGCAGACCAGCAATCAGCCCCAGCATTTT. It yields the protein CASSLVVGQTSNQPQHF.

This clonotype was counted a few times. V is TRBV3-1 and J is TRBJ2-3; 10 nucleotides match TRBD1. The CDR3 runs to 16 residues. Unmatched junction bases numbered 8, after V lost 4 bases and J lost 4 bases. Germline assignment: CDR1 LGHDT and CDR2 YNNKEL (reference sequence). CDR3 residues: CASSLDPGTGADTQYF. CDR3 nucleotides: TGTGCCAGCAGCCTCGATCCCGGGACAGGGGCAGATACGCAGTATTTT.

This clonotype was detected only a few times. CDR3 in DNA: TGTGCCAGCTCGGTGGGGGCAACCTACGAGCAGTACGTC. Translated: CASSVGATYEQYV. The J gene is TRBJ2-7, the V gene TRBV6-1, with a weak D call TRBD1 (6 bases). Between the trimmed V and J ends, which lost 8 bases and 2 bases, there was a span of 13 bases. Looked up from germline, CDR1 is MNHNS and CDR2 is SASEGT. This CDR3 has 13 amino acids.

This clonotype was observed a handful of times. This rearrangement joins TRBV4-3 to TRBJ2-3; 7 bases line up with TRBD1. This CDR3 comprises 15 residues. CDR1 is LGHNA, CDR2 YSLEER, per germline. V lost 4 bases, J lost 4 bases, and 8 bases stayed unmatched. The DNA for the CDR3 is TGCGCCAGCAGCCTACAGGGGAATACAGCAGATACGCAGTATTTT. This translates into CASSLQGNTADTQYF.

This clonotype was counted only a few times. The V call is TRBV6-5, the J call TRBJ1-2; perhaps TRBD1 as D (5 bases). Germline-derived CDR1 and CDR2 are MNHEY and SVGAGI. CDR3 length: 14 residues. V shed 4 bases and J shed 4 bases, with 13 bases lying between them. The CDR3 is CASSFSGTFYGYTF. The CDR3 bases are TGTGCCAGCAGTTTCTCCGGGACGTTCTATGGCTACACCTTC.